This T cell receptor beta chain was recovered during a study of blood T cell repertoires in COVID-19. Study-level information: Sites across the United States, Italy and Spain contributed samples from acute and convalescent COVID-19. From T cells, B-cell-depleted T cells, or PBMCs came the material, which was cDNA or gDNA.

In the authors' workflow: Counts of nucleated cells, estimated from reference gene primer amplification, were obtained. TCRdb's table, derived via immunoSEQ multiplex PCR, lists solely in-frame clones and lacks some. The DNA was the basis for D and trimming; V, J and clone size are from that table. The table lists 40,000 to 45,000 clones, 92% of them singletons. The CDR3 runs 12 residues. The clonotype comes from a man aged 50-59 years with active COVID-19. The sample was peripheral blood. The rearrangement links TRBV1 to TRBJ2-5; the table's D call, TRBD2, has no DNA check behind it. TRBV1 is designated a pseudogene. This chain's CDR3 is CTSSHEGETQYF. The CDR3 nucleotides read TGCACCAGCAGCCACGAGGGAGAGACCCAGTACTTC.